The sequence of this TCR beta chain was determined in a study of molecular identifiers for immune sequencing clone quantification. About this clonotype: Germline and junction disagree at one end, which may indicate a read error.

A single record per CDR3 protein comes from TCRdb applying MiXCR to the PCR reads. The sample yields more than 85,000 distinct CDR3 sequences, around a third seen once. The germline V gene has CDR1 MNHEY and CDR2 SVGEGT. The CDR3 is made up of 16 amino acids. This TCR came from a human donor in good health. Some libraries in this study had Jurkat cell RNA spiked in. The chain employs TRBV6-2 or TRBV6-3 and TRBJ2-6, with TRBD1 identical over 8 bases. Specimen: naive CD8+ T cells from blood, with Jurkat cell RNA spiked in. Stated subset: FACS-sorted CD8+CD4-CCR7+CD45RA+ naive T cells. The CDR3 bases are TGTGCCAGCAGAAGACAGGGGAGCGCTGGGGCCAACGTCCTGGCTTTC. This encodes CASRRQGSAGANVLAF.